This T cell receptor (beta chain) was identified in a study of blood T cells in healthy people across ages. With a J-beta primer mix and a sample-barcoded 5' primer, a second PCR ran about 7 to 11 cycles. TCRdb processed the 5' RACE reads anew with MiXCR; each CDR3 protein has one entry. The repertoire holds over 1.5 million distinct CDR3 sequences, with about 50% as singletons. Concerning this clonotype: The antigen remains unidentified.

Study conclusions and caveats: A strong correlation between TCR beta diversity and naive T cell percentage was seen. Observed TCR beta diversity per million T cells went down as age went up. This fall followed a roughly linear course with age. There were more naive CD4+ cells and higher diversity in long-lived donors than in aged donors.

V gave up 3 bases and J gave up 0 bases, with 9 bases separating them. Germline values: CDR1 KGHDR, CDR2 SFDVKD. The CDR3 covers 15 residues. Sequenced sample: blood. The TCR sequence derives from a woman in her 40s in good health. The chain has TRBV24-1 and TRBJ2-3, with D perhaps matching TRBD1 (6 bases). CDR3 loop: CATSDQGSSTDTQYF. The CDR3 DNA reads as TGTGCCACCAGTGATCAGGGGTCTAGCACAGATACGCAGTATTTT.